This T cell receptor (beta chain) was identified in a study of follicular helper T cells after annual influenza vaccination. Time point indicated: 2015-2016 season, pre-vaccination. Between roughly 35 and 110 mL of blood was drawn per time point. Only in-frame clones appear in the TCRdb table, and some are missing; sequencing was by immunoSEQ multiplex PCR. The sample records more than 10,000 clones, more than 75% being singletons. In regard to this clone: Antigen unknown.

Germline assignment: CDR1 SGHAT and CDR2 FQNNGV. The V end lost 1 base, the J end lost 3 bases, and 6 bases lay between the germline ends. This CDR3 comprises 13 residues. General observations from the study: ICOS+CD38+ cTfh clonality tracked population frequency, and its change tracked circulating plasmablast change.

The V call is TRBV11-2, the J call TRBJ1-1; no definite D call. This clonotype was obtained from an adult who received the influenza vaccine. The starting material was CXCR5+ CD38- circulating T follicular helper cells from blood, obtained on the day of influenza vaccination. Sample subset: circulating Tfh, non-naive CD4+CXCR5+PD-1+ (ICOS+CD38+ or ICOS-CD38-). DNA for the CDR3: TGTGCCAGCAGCTTAGTGGACGACACTGAAGCTTTCTTT. It encodes CASSLVDDTEAFF.